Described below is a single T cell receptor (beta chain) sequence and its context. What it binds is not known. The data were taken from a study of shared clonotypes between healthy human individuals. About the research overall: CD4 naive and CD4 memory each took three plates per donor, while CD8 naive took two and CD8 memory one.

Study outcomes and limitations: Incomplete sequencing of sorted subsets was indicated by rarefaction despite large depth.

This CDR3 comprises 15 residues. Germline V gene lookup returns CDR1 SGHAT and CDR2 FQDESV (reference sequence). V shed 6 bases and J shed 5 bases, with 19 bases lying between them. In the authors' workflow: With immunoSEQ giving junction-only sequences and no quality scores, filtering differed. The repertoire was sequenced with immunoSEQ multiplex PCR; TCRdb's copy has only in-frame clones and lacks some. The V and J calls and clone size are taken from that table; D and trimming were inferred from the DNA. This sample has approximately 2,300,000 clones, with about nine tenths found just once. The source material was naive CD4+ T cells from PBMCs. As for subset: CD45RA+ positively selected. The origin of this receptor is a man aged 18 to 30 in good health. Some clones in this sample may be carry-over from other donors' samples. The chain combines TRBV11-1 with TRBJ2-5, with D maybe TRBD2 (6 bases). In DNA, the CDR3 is TGTGCCAGCAGTTGGACTGGGGGGTACGGGGAGACCCAGTACTTC. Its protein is CASSWTGGYGETQYF.